This T cell receptor (beta chain) emerged from a study of T-cell memory formation after mild COVID-19 (dated by TCRdb to 2020 to 2022). For context, the study as a whole: TCR sequence clusters from the two donors were found to be largely donor specific. Longitudinal TCRalpha and TCRbeta repertoire sequencing tracked T-cell clones expanding and contracting after mild COVID-19 in two donors. Two young, previously healthy adult volunteers, one female and one male, were included in the cohort.

From the cysteine through the phenylalanine, the CDR3 covers 11 amino acids. Solely the CDR3 DNA is kept, with 33 bases framed from the first base. CDR1 MDHEN and CDR2 SYDVKM are derived from the germline V gene. Trimming at the junction amounts to 4 bases on V and 6 bases on J, and the germline ends lie 6 bases apart. Ficoll-Paque density gradient centrifugation was used to isolate PBMCs. Sequencing instrument: Illumina NovaSeq 6000. TCRalpha and TCRbeta cDNA libraries were constructed by 5'RACE with constant-segment primers, with sample barcodes and unique molecular identifiers being introduced. Trizol reagent was used to extract RNA from every sample. Libraries were amplified in two PCR steps, with a second sample barcode and Illumina TruSeq adapters added in the second step. Libraries were sequenced on an Illumina NovaSeq with 2 x 150 bp paired-end reads. On the study's bioinformatics: Demultiplexing of reads and collapsing into UMI-guided consensus sequences were performed with migec v1.2.7. Using mixcr v2.1.11, UMI consensuses were aligned to TRA and TRB V and J templates and then assembled into clonotypes. A clonotype was counted as expanded or contracted only when both edgeR and NoisET called the clonotype significant, with the noise models trained on biological replicates. For edgeR calls, a false discovery rate-adjusted p below 0.01 and a log2 fold-change threshold of 1 were applied. As an exploratory analysis of dynamics, max-normalized trajectories of the 1000 most abundant clonotypes were examined by PCA with hierarchical clustering. The CD4 or CD8 phenotype of responding clones was assigned using the separately sequenced CD4+ and CD8+ repertoires. Starting from the raw public reads, TCRdb applied fastp trimming at Q25, assembled clones with MiXCR and retained in-frame beta chains. Identical CDR3 proteins give one entry, which carries the most common genes and DNA. TCRdb's processing, not the authors' own work, is the source of the V and J calls. This sample is represented by 300,000 to 400,000 distinct CDR3 sequences; 15% to 20% of them were singletons. About a fifth of the sample is in the top ten clones.

Broader findings and caveats from the paper: The second-wave clones that peaked on day 37 were not confirmed to be SARS-CoV-2 specific. Some responding clones were found in pre-infection memory, which suggests that pre-existing cross-reactive memory T cells took part in the SARS-CoV-2 response. Contracting CD4+ clones turned up mainly in the CM and EM memory subsets, whereas EMRA was where CD8+ clones were enriched. The study included only a couple of mild cases, and larger cohorts that include severe cases with pre-infection samples were judged to be necessary. Balanced CD4/CD8 phenotypes were observed for clones contracting from day 15 to 85, whereas a bias towards CD4+ was observed for a second wave of clones expanding from day 15 to 37.

This clonotype was picked up many times. Its binding antigen is unknown. Base quality data are lacking; no much larger clone is found one base away. The receptor comes from a man between 18 and 29 years old who had mild COVID-19 (a few samples of this study predate the infection). The sample titles of this study are shuffled in the database, so cell type and time point are left out; the donor was told from shared clones. The sequenced sample was PBMCs or a T cell subset sorted from them (not recorded which). The rearranged chain carries TRBV28 and TRBJ1-1; the D gene is unclear. The bases are TGTGCCAGCAGTTCGAGTGCTGAAGCTTTCTTT. Its coded protein is CASSSSAEAFF.